This record covers a single T cell receptor (beta chain). Assay: immunoSEQ multiplex PCR; the TCRdb copy retains only in-frame clones and omits some. The sample has under 100,000 clones; around nine tenths are singletons. This sample is drawn from a study of blood T cell repertoires in COVID-19. Study in general: Samples taken during acute and convalescent COVID-19 were collected in the United States, Italy and Spain. PBMCs, B-cell-depleted T cells, or T cells provided the cDNA or gDNA that made up the material.

This sequence originates from a man in his thirties or forties with acute or convalescent COVID-19. Input material: peripheral blood.

DNA of the CDR3: TGTGCCTGGACCCAGCGCATTGACACTGAAGCTTTCTTT. Residues: CAWTQRIDTEAFF. The rearrangement uses TRBV30 and TRBJ1-1; D remains unclear. Trimming left V 4 bases short and J 3 bases short, with 12 bases between. This CDR3 has 13 residues. Germline assignment: CDR1 GTSNPN and CDR2 SVGIG (reference sequence).